This TCR beta chain was documented in a study of naive and memory T cell subsets. General study points: Over 95% of naive TCR sequences appeared only once after error correction, unlike memory subsets. A clonotype means one alpha or beta sequence, not an alpha/beta pair. Diversity fell and Gini index rose from naive through CM, EM, EMRA. Between naive and memory subsets, TCR abundance power law exponents differed.

Two oligonucleotides, mixed equimolar, formed the beta constant-region primer covering TRBC1 and TRBC2. Ligated cDNA was amplified by four rounds of PCR with nested alpha and beta constant-region primers and SP2. TCRdb re-derived calls from the UMI-ligation and nested PCR reads in MiXCR, one entry per CDR3 protein. The table has 6,500 to 9,500 distinct CDR3 sequences, about 30% seen once. There are 12 residues in the CDR3. This clonotype occurred a few times. No antigen is known for it. The sample was CD8+ TEMRA cells from blood. Subset meaning: effector memory re-expressing CD45RA, CD45RA+ CD27-. This TCR came from a human donor in good health. The rearrangement links TRBV21-1 to TRBJ2-7. TRBV21-1 is classified as a pseudogene. The CDR3 DNA is TGTGCCAGCAATTGTAGCAGGTACGAGCAGTACTTC. Residues: CASNCSRYEQYF.